This is a list of T cell receptor beta chains from one sample in a study of blood T cell repertoires in COVID-19. Clones were sequenced by immunoSEQ multiplex PCR, and TCRdb holds only the in-frame ones, with some missing. The data contain 90,000 to 150,000 clones, 75% to 90% of them singletons. Source material: peripheral blood. The receptors stem from a human donor in a cohort sampled during active COVID-19. CDR3s include the opening cysteine and the closing phenylalanine or tryptophan. A D gene is named only where the DNA matches it firmly. Some rows mark clone size as missing; the rest say once, few, many or name a class of expanded clone.

J | size | V | D | CDR3 | DNA
TRBJ2-3 | few | TRBV18 | - | CASSPASADTQYF | TGTGCCAGCTCACCCGCTAGCGCGGATACGCAGTATTTT
TRBJ2-1 | - | TRBV6-5 | - | CASSYSLSRTYNEQFF | TGTGCCAGCAGTTACTCGCTTTCGCGGACCTACAATGAGCAGTTCTTC
TRBJ2-7 | once | TRBV5-5 | - | CASSLNYPGTYEQYF | TGTGCCAGCAGCTTGAATTACCCAGGGACCTACGAGCAGTACTTC
TRBJ1-1 | - | TRBV14 | - | CASSVRENTEAFF | TGTGCCAGCAGCGTCAGGGAGAACACTGAAGCTTTCTTT
TRBJ1-6 | - | TRBV6-4 | TRBD1 | CASSDSWQGDDNSPLHF | TGTGCCAGCAGTGACTCGTGGCAGGGGGACGATAATTCACCCCTCCACTTT
TRBJ1-2 | - | TRBV2 | - | CASSVVQSNYGYTF | TGTGCCAGCAGTGTGGTACAGTCTAACTATGGCTACACCTTC
TRBJ2-7 | - | TRBV3-1/TRBV3-2 | - | CASSPNYEQYF | TGTGCCAGCAGCCCAAATTACGAGCAGTACTTC
TRBJ1-6 | - | TRBV2 | - | CASSGEYNSPLHF | TGTGCCAGCAGTGGGGAGTACAATTCACCCCTCCACTTT
TRBJ1-1 | few | TRBV11-3 | - | CASLLPGLMNTEAFF | TGTGCCAGCCTCTTGCCAGGGCTCATGAACACTGAAGCTTTCTTT
TRBJ1-1 | - | TRBV7-3 | - | CASSLSGARNTEAFF | TGTGCCAGCAGCTTATCAGGGGCAAGGAACACTGAAGCTTTCTTT
TRBJ2-7 | - | TRBV14 | TRBD1 | CASSHDRGYEQYF | TGTGCCAGCAGCCACGACAGGGGCTACGAGCAGTACTTC
TRBJ2-7 | - | TRBV6-5 | TRBD1 | CASSWSPQGAGEQYF | TGTGCCAGCAGTTGGAGCCCTCAGGGGGCGGGGGAGCAGTACTTC
TRBJ2-4 | - | TRBV27 | TRBD1 | CASSPGTGADQYF | TGTGCCAGCAGTCCTGGGACAGGGGCGGATCAGTACTTC
TRBJ2-3 | - | TRBV3-1/TRBV3-2 | TRBD2 | CASSQDRGGFTTDTQYF | TGTGCCAGCAGCCAAGATCGGGGGGGGTTTACCACAGATACGCAGTATTTT
TRBJ2-5 | - | TRBV28 | - | CASSLSGAQETQYF | TGTGCCAGCAGTCTTAGCGGAGCCCAAGAGACCCAGTACTTC
TRBJ1-1 | - | TRBV7-8 | TRBD1 | CASSLGGQGAAEAFF | TGTGCCAGCAGCTTAGGGGGACAGGGGGCCGCTGAAGCTTTCTTT
TRBJ2-1 | - | TRBV24-1 | TRBD2 | CATSDAGTSVNEQFF | TGTGCCACCAGTGATGCCGGGACTAGCGTCAATGAGCAGTTCTTC
TRBJ1-5 | - | TRBV7-9 | - | CASSPGGGGQPQHF | TGTGCCAGCAGCCCCGGGGGGGGAGGACAGCCCCAGCATTTT
TRBJ2-7 | - | TRBV30 | TRBD2 | CAWSVRAGGSYEQYF | TGTGCCTGGAGTGTACGGGCGGGGGGGTCCTACGAGCAGTACTTC
TRBJ2-6 | - | TRBV5-1 | - | CASSPRVQGRSGANVLTF | TGCGCCAGCAGCCCTAGGGTCCAGGGAAGGTCTGGGGCCAACGTCCTGACTTTC
TRBJ2-7 | - | TRBV7-2 | - | CASKVDIGSYEQYF | TGTGCCAGCAAGGTGGACATAGGGTCTTACGAGCAGTACTTC
TRBJ2-1 | few | TRBV21-1 | - | CASSKGTWLGDEQFF | TGTGCCAGCAGCAAAGGGACATGGCTTGGCGATGAGCAGTTCTTC
TRBJ2-4 | - | TRBV5-1 | - | CASSYTASIAKNIQYF | TGCGCCAGCAGCTATACAGCTTCAATAGCCAAAAACATTCAGTACTTC
TRBJ1-1 | - | TRBV9 | - | CASSVAGDTEAFF | TGTGCCAGCAGCGTAGCGGGGGACACTGAAGCTTTCTTT
TRBJ1-5 | - | TRBV19 | TRBD1 | CASSIGGQVLWNQPQHF | TGTGCCAGTAGTATAGGGGGACAGGTTTTGTGGAATCAGCCCCAGCATTTT
TRBJ2-1 | - | TRBV30 | TRBD2 | CAWVVAGGHNEQFF | TGTGCCTGGGTAGTAGCGGGGGGACACAATGAGCAGTTCTTC
TRBJ1-2 | once | TRBV18 | - | CASSPTKDKGYGYTF | TGTGCCAGCTCACCAACGAAGGACAAGGGATATGGCTACACCTTC
TRBJ1-1 | - | TRBV7-3 | - | CASSLTPGASTEAFF | TGTGCCAGCAGCTTAACGCCAGGGGCGAGTACTGAAGCTTTCTTT
TRBJ2-1 | once | TRBV6-2/TRBV6-3 | - | CASSPGGGSGYNEQFF | TGTGCCAGCAGTCCCGGGGGCGGGAGTGGCTACAATGAGCAGTTCTTC
TRBJ2-7 | - | TRBV7-2 | TRBD1 | CASSLRGGQGLYEQYF | TGTGCCAGCAGCTTACGAGGGGGACAGGGACTCTACGAGCAGTACTTC
TRBJ1-1 | - | TRBV3-1/TRBV3-2 | TRBD1 | CASTQTGITEAFF | TGTGCCAGCACCCAGACAGGGATAACTGAAGCTTTCTTT
TRBJ2-4 | - | TRBV18 | TRBD1 | CASSRIDRGQQYF | TGTGCCAGCTCACGGATAGACAGGGGGCAACAGTACTTC
TRBJ2-6 | - | TRBV4-1 | - | CASSQGWEGAGANVLTF | TGCGCCAGCAGCCAAGGTTGGGAAGGGGCCGGGGCCAACGTCCTGACTTTC
TRBJ1-6 | once | TRBV2 | - | CASSNPGKISPLHF | TGTGCCAGCAGTAATCCAGGGAAGATCTCACCCCTCCACTTT
TRBJ1-1 | - | TRBV19 | TRBD1 | CASTRDRVTTEAFF | TGTGCCAGTACCAGGGACAGGGTGACCACTGAAGCTTTCTTT
TRBJ2-7 | - | TRBV6-5 | TRBD1 | CASSTRDRAKYEQYF | TGTGCCAGCAGTACCCGGGACAGGGCTAAGTACGAGCAGTACTTC
TRBJ1-5 | - | TRBV7-2 | - | CASSSSGVQPQHF | TGTGCCAGCAGCTCGTCAGGGGTTCAGCCCCAGCATTTT
TRBJ1-4 | - | TRBV19 | - | CASSSPRDQSEKLFF | TGTGCCAGTAGTTCGCCGCGGGACCAAAGTGAAAAACTGTTTTTT
TRBJ1-1 | - | TRBV10-3 | - | CAISETRTDKGGAFF | TGTGCCATCAGTGAGACCCGAACGGACAAGGGCGGAGCTTTCTTT